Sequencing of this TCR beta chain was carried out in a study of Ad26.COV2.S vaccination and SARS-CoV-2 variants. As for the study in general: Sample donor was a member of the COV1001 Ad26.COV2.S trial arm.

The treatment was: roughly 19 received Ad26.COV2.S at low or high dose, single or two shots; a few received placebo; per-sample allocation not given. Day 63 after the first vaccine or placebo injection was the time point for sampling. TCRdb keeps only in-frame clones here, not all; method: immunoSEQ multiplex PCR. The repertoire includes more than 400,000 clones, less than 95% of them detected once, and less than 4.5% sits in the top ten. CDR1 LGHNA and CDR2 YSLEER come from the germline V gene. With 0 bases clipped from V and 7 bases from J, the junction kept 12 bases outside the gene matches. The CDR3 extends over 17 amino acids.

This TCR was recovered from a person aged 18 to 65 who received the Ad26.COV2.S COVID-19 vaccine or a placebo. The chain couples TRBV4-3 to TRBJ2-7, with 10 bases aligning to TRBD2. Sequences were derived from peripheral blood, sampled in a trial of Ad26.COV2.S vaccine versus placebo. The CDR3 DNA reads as TGCGCCAGCAGCCAAGAAGCGAGGCTAGCGGGAGCGGAGGAGCAGTACTTC. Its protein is CASSQEARLAGAEEQYF.